This T cell receptor (beta chain) comes out of a study of blood T cell repertoires in COVID-19 (TCRdb year 2020). Study-level background: The collaborator samples originated in the United States, Italy and Spain and spanned the acute and convalescent phases of COVID-19. The material from the prospective study consisted of cDNA or gDNA derived from T cells, B-cell-depleted T cells, or PBMCs. Deeply sampled blood TCRbeta repertoires from subjects exposed to, actively infected with, or recovered from COVID-19 were included in the dataset. The repertoires were released in a freely available public database meant as a resource for research on the immune response to SARS-CoV-2. The samples were drawn from the first 160 participants of the ongoing ImmuneRACE study and from some 1,300 subjects provided by 6 global collaborators. Nearly every sample came with metadata listing a de-identified subject ID, COVID-19 status, age in years and sex. HLA class I and class II types, where available, came from metadata supplied by the sample provider rather than from assay-based typing. Here is what the overall study found, with its caveats: The quantity of clinical and demographic metadata differed by source and by participant and was supplied without curation.

Each collaborating institution followed its own protocols to collect whole blood in K2EDTA tubes. Collaborator samples were shipped for TCRbeta analysis as frozen whole blood, isolated PBMCs, or DNA extracted from either sample type. Reading from cysteine to phenylalanine, the CDR3 counts 15 amino acids. Only CDR3 DNA remains: 45 bases, in frame from the first base. CDR1 is given as MDHEN and CDR2 as SYDVKM, both from the germline V gene. Deletion took 6 bases off V and 1 base off J, with a span of 10 bases between the germline ends. On this clone: The clone's antigen remains unknown. Base qualities are not recorded, but no much larger clone differs from it by a single base.

TCRbeta CDR3 regions were amplified from genomic DNA by means of the immunoSEQ Assay, a bias-controlled multiplex PCR. The paper's data handling went like this. Within the assay, amplification of reference gene primers was used to estimate how many nucleated cells each sample contained. To quantify the absolute abundance of each unique TCRbeta CDR3 rearrangement, sequence reads were collapsed and filtered. Productive Simpson clonality was computed per sample as the square root of Simpson's diversity index over productive rearrangements. Not all clones reach the TCRdb copy of this immuneACCESS table, which keeps in-frame sequences only. Checked studies attribute under half of the gap to unresolved V genes and leave the rest unexplained. V and J calls and clone size are those listed in that table; D and trimming were worked out from the DNA. Across this sample there are approximately 70,000 clones, with approximately 87% seen only once. In total, the top ten clones hold around 1.2% of the sample.

Material: peripheral blood. Here the chain combines TRBV28 and TRBJ2-6; a tentative D match to TRBD1 spans 5 bases. The source is a woman aged 60 to 75 with acute or convalescent COVID-19. The CDR3 sequence is CASRPSGSGANVLTF. The DNA reads TGTGCCAGCAGACCCTCAGGGTCTGGGGCCAACGTCCTGACTTTC.